This T cell receptor beta chain was identified during a study of blood T cells in healthy people across ages. Then a second PCR, running about 6 to 12 cycles, was carried out with a sample-barcoded 5' primer and a J-beta primer mix. TCRdb recomputed calls from the 5' RACE reads with MiXCR, one row per CDR3 protein. The sample lists about 1.4 million distinct CDR3 sequences, roughly 59% occurring once. Germline CDR1 is SGHTA and CDR2 is FQGNSA. This CDR3 contains 11 residues. The V and J ends lost 5 bases and 15 bases respectively, with 13 bases between them. The clonotype was recovered from a man between 18 and 35 years old in good health. The sequencing sample was made of blood. This chain links TRBV7-2 with TRBJ1-4; a possible D gene is TRBD1 (5 bases). The CDR3 DNA sequence: TGTGCCAGCAGCGAGGGTGGGGGATTGTTTTTT. Translation: CASSEGGGLFF. The full variable domain, in which reference TRBV7-2 and TRBJ1-4 provide the parts outside the CDR3, is GAGVSQSPSNKVTEKGKDVELRCDPISGHTALYWYRQSLGQGLEFLIYFQGNSAPDKSGLPSDRFSAERTGGSVSTLTIQRTQQEDSAVYLCASSEGGGLFFGSGTQLSVL.